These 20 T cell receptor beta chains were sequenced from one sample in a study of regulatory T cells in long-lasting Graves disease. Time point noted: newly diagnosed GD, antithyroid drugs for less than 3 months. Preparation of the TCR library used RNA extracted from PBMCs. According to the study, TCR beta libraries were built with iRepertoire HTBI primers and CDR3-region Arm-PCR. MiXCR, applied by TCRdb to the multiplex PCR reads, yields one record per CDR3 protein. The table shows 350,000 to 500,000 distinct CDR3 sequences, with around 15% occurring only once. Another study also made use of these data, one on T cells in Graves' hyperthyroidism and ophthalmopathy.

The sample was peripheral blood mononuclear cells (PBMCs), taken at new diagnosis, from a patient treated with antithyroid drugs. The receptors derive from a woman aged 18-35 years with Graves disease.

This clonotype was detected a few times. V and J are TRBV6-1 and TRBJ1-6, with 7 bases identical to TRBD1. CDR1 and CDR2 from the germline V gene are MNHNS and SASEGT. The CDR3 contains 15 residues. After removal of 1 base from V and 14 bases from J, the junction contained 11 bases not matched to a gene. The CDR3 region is CASSEGTGLRSTLHF. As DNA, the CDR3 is TGTGCCAGCAGTGAAGGGACAGGCCTGAGATCGACCCTCCACTTT.

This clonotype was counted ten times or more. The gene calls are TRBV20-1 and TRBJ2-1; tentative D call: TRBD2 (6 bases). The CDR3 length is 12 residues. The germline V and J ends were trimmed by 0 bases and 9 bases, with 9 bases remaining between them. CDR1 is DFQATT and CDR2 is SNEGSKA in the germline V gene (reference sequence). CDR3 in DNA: TGCAGTGCTAGAGATGGGGGGACTGAGCAGTTCTTC. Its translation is CSARDGGTEQFF.

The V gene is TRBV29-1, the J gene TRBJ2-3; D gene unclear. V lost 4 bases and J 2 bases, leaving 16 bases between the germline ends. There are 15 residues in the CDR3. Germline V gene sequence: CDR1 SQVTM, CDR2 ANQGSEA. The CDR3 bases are TGCAGCGTTGTATGGGCAGCAAAAAACACAGATACGCAGTATTTT. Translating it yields CSVVWAAKNTDTQYF.

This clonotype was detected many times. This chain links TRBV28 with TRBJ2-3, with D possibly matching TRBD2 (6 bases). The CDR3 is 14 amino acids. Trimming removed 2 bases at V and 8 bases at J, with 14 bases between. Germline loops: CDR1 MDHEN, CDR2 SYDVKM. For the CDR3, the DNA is TGTGCCAGCAGTTTAATCGCCGGGGGTGGTACGCAGTATTTT. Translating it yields CASSLIAGGGTQYF.

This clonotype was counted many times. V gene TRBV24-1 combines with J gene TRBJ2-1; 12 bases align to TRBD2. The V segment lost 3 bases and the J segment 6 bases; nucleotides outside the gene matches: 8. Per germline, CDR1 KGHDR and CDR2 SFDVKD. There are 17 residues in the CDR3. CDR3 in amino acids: CATSDVQTSGRGNEQFF. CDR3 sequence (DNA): TGTGCCACCAGTGATGTCCAGACTAGCGGGAGAGGCAATGAGCAGTTCTTC.

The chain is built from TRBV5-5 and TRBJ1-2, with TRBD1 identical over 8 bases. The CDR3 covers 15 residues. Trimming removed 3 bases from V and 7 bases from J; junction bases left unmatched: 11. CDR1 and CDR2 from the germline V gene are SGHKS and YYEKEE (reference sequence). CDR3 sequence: CASSSPTGEFRGYTF. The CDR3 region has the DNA TGTGCCAGCAGCTCCCCGACAGGGGAGTTTCGTGGCTACACCTTC.

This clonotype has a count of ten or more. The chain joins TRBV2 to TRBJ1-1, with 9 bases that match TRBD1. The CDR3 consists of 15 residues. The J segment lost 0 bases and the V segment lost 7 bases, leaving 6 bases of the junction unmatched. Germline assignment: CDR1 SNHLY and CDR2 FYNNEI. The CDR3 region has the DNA TGTGCCAGCAACCACGGACAGGGGATGAACACTGAAGCTTTCTTT. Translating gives CASNHGQGMNTEAFF. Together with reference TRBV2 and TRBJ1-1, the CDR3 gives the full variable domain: EPEVTQTPSHQVTQMGQEVILRCVPISNHLYFYWYRQILGQKVEFLVSFYNNEISEKSEIFDDQFSVERPDGSNFTLKIRSTKLEDSAMYFCASNHGQGMNTEAFFGQGTRLTVV.

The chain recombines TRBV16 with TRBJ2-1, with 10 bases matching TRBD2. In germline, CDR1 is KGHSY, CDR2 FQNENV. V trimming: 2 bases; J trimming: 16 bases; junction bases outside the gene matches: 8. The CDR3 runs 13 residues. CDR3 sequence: CASSQPPASGSFF. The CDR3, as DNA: TGTGCCAGCAGCCAACCCCCGGCTAGCGGGAGTTTCTTC.

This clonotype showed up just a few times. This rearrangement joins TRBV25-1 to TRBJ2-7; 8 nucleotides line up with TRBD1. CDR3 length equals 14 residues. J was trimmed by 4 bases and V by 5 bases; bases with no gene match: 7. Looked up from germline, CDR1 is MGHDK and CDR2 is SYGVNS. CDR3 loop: CASSRPGGTYEQYF. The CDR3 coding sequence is TGTGCCAGCAGTCGCCCAGGGGGCACGTACGAGCAGTACTTC.

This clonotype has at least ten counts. The CDR3 DNA reads TGCAGTGCTAGAGAGGCCGTTCCTAAAATCGTCCGGGACAGGGGGGCAGATACGCAGTATTTT. Protein sequence: CSAREAVPKIVRDRGADTQYF. This chain joins TRBV20-1 and TRBJ2-3, with 11 bases matching TRBD1. CDR3 length: 21 amino acids. With V trimmed by 0 bases and J by 4 bases, 21 bases remained unmatched. The germline V gene encodes CDR1 DFQATT and CDR2 SNEGSKA (reference sequence).

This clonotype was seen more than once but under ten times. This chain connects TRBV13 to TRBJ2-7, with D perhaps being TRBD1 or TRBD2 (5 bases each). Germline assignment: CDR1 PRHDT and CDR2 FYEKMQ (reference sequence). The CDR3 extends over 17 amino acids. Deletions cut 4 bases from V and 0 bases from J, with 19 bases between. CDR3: CASSSSWGWGSSYEQYF. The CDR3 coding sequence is TGTGCCAGCAGCTCTAGCTGGGGTTGGGGGAGCTCCTACGAGCAGTACTTC. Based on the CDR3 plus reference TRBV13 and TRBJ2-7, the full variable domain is AAGVIQSPRHLIKEKRETATLKCYPIPRHDTVYWYQQGPGQDPQFLISFYEKMQSDKGSIPDRFSAQQFSDYHSELNMSSLELGDSALYFCASSSSWGWGSSYEQYFGPGTRLTVT.

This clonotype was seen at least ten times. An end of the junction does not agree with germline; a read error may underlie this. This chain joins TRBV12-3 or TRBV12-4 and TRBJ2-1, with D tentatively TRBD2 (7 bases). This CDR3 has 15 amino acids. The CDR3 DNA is TGTGCCAGCAGTTTAGTGGAGGGGGGAGCGGGACATCCACTCTTC. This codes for CASSLVEGGAGHPLF.

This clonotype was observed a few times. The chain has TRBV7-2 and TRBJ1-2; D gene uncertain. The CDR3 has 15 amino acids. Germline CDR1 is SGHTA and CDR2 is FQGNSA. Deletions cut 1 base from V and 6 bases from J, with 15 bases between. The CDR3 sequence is CASSLVTGKGNGYTF. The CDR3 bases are TGTGCCAGCAGCTTAGTTACTGGAAAAGGGAATGGCTACACCTTC.

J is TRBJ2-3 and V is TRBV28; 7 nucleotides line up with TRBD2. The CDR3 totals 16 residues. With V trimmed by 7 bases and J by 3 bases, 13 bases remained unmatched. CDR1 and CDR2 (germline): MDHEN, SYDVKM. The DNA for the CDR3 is TGTGCCAGCACCGAAACCGGGCCTAGCGGAACAGATACGCAGTATTTT. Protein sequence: CASTETGPSGTDTQYF.

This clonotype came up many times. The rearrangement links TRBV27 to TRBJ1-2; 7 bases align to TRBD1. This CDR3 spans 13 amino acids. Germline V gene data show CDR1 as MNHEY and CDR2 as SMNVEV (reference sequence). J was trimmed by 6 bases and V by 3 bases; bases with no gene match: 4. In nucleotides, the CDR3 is TGTGCCAGCAGTTTGAGACAGGGAAATGGCTACACCTTC. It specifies CASSLRQGNGYTF.

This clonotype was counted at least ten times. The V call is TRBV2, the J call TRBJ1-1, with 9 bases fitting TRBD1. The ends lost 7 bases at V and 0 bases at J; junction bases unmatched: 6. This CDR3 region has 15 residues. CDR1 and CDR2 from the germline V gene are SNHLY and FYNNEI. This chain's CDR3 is CASTYRGQMNTEAFF. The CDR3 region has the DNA TGTGCCAGCACTTACAGGGGGCAGATGAACACTGAAGCTTTCTTT.

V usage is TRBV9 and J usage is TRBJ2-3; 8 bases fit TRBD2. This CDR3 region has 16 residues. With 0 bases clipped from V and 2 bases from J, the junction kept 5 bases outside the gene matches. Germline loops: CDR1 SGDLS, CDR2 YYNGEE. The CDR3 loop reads CASSVGAGGVTDTQYF. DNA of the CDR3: TGTGCCAGCAGCGTAGGGGCGGGAGGAGTCACAGATACGCAGTATTTT.

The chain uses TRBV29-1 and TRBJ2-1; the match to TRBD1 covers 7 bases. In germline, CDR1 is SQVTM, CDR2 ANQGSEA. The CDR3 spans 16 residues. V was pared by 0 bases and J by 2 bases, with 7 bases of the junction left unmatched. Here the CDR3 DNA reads TGCAGCGTTGAAGATGGGACAGCCCGAACCTACAATGAGCAGTTCTTC. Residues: CSVEDGTARTYNEQFF.

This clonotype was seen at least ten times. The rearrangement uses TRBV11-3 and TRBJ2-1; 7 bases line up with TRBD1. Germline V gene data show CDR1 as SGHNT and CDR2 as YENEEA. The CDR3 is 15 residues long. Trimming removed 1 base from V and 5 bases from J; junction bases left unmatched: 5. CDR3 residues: CASSLGPQGDNEQFF. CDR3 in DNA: TGTGCCAGCAGCTTAGGGCCCCAGGGGGACAATGAGCAGTTCTTC.

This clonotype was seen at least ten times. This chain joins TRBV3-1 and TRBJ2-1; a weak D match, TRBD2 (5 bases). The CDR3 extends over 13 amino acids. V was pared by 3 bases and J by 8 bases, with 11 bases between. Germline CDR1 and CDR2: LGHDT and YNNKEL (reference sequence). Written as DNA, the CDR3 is TGTGCCAGCAGCCACGGCCGGGGAGATGAGCAGTTCTTC. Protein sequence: CASSHGRGDEQFF.